One and the same sample provided the 21 T cell receptor beta chains below, sequenced in a study of beta chain features in type 1 diabetes. Expressed TCRB transcripts were sequenced because the entire RNA isolate underwent reverse transcription. The protocol was immunoSEQ multiplex PCR, while the TCRdb copy is restricted to in-frame clones and leaves out a portion. This sample yields 300,000 to 450,000 clones, of which roughly 13% are seen a single time; 0.017% belongs to the top ten. The sequenced sample consisted of naive CD4+ T cells from blood. Receptors originate from a man younger than 35 in good health.

This clone was observed a handful of times. One junction end does not reproduce the germline sequence, and a read error may be involved. This chain connects TRBV29-1 to TRBJ1-1; D gene uncertain. This CDR3 has 15 residues. Germline V gene sequence: CDR1 SQVTM, CDR2 ANQGSEA. Here the CDR3 reads CSVEGVGGLKTEAFF. CDR3 in DNA: TGCAGCGTTGAAGGGGTGGGAGGGTTGAAGACTGAAGCTTTCTTT.

The chain joins TRBV28 to TRBJ1-5, with 8 positions matching TRBD1. This CDR3 is built from 11 residues. V dropped 6 bases and J dropped 11; count of bases not matched to a gene: 3. Germline CDR1 is MDHEN and CDR2 is SYDVKM. CDR3 nucleotide sequence: TGTGCCAGCAGATCGGACAGGGCCCAGCATTTT. Its translation is CASRSDRAQHF.

This clone was observed a few times. In nucleotides, the CDR3 is TGTGCCAGCAGCCCACGCCCCCGGGACTGGTCCTACGAGCAGTACTTC. Its protein is CASSPRPRDWSYEQYF. The rearrangement joins TRBV27 to TRBJ2-7; possible D gene TRBD2, 6 bases. Trimming left V 6 bases short and J 1 base short, with 19 bases between. Germline lookup yields CDR1 MNHEY and CDR2 SMNVEV (reference sequence). The CDR3 loop spans 16 amino acids.

The rearrangement links TRBV20-1 to TRBJ2-3; 7 nucleotides match TRBD2. CDR1 DFQATT and CDR2 SNEGSKA come from the germline V gene (reference sequence). CDR3 size: 11 residues. CDR3 nucleotides: TGCGGACTAGTTGGTACGGATACGCAGTATTTT. Protein sequence: CGLVGTDTQYF.

The V call is TRBV30, the J call TRBJ1-2; TRBD1 is a possible D gene (5 bases). Trimming removed 0 bases from V and 0 bases from J, with 11 bases in between. Germline CDR1 GTSNPN, CDR2 SVGIG (reference sequence). This CDR3 is built from 15 residues. In DNA form, the CDR3 reads TGTGCCTGGAGTGTACGATTAGGGGCTAACTATGGCTACACCTTC. Its translation is CAWSVRLGANYGYTF.

This clone was seen a few times. This chain connects TRBV7-2 to TRBJ2-1, with 10 positions matching TRBD2. The length of the CDR3 is 15 residues. After removal of 2 bases from V and 8 bases from J, the junction contained 6 bases not matched to a gene. The germline V gene encodes CDR1 SGHTA and CDR2 FQGNSA. The CDR3, as DNA: TGTGCCAGCAGCTTACAAGCGGGAGGGCCGGATGAGCAGTTCTTC. Its translation is CASSLQAGGPDEQFF.

J is TRBJ2-2 and V is TRBV7-2, with 7 bases matching TRBD1. The CDR3 spans 15 residues. Germline CDR1 and CDR2: SGHTA and FQGNSA. The V segment lost 3 bases and the J segment 4 bases; nucleotides outside the gene matches: 5. The CDR3 coding sequence is TGTGCCAGCAGCTTTTTCAGGGGGACCACCGGGGAGCTGTTTTTT. It yields the protein CASSFFRGTTGELFF.

This clone was counted only a few times. The junction departs from germline at one end; a sequencing error may be responsible. This sequence joins TRBV10-3 and TRBJ1-5; no definite D call. In germline, CDR1 is ENHRY, CDR2 SYGVKD. The CDR3 runs to 16 residues. In nucleotides, the CDR3 is TGTGCCATCAGTGAGTCTGGCGGAGGTGGCAACCAGCCCCAGCATTTT. Translation: CAISESGGGGNQPQHF.

Regarding this clone: Other DNA sequences from this sample encode an identical CDR3 as well. The chain recombines TRBV4-3 with TRBJ1-5; D gene ambiguous. V dropped 0 bases and J dropped 7 bases, with 10 bases sitting between them. Germline CDR1 LGHNA, CDR2 YSLEER. CDR3 length equals 14 residues. The CDR3 nucleotides are TGCGCCAGCAGCCAAGATAGAGGAGGACAGCCCCAGCATTTT. Its translation: CASSQDRGGQPQHF.

The chain joins TRBV6-5 to TRBJ2-7, with D possibly TRBD1 on 6 matching bases. Germline values: CDR1 MNHEY, CDR2 SVGAGI. This CDR3 is 14 amino acids long. The V end was cut by 5 bases, the J end by 4 bases, with 15 bases between. Here the CDR3 reads CASSIRTEDYEQYF. In DNA, the CDR3 is TGTGCCAGCAGTATCCGGACAGAAGATTACGAGCAGTACTTC.

V usage is TRBV7-3 and J usage is TRBJ2-3; 9 bases map to TRBD2. This CDR3 is built from 17 residues. V gave up 5 bases and J gave up 2 bases; unmatched junction bases: 11. CDR1 is SGHTA, CDR2 FQGTGA, per germline. The CDR3 nucleotides read TGTGCCAGCAGCCGCCAGGCTAGCGGGAACCCCACAGATACGCAGTATTTT. It translates to CASSRQASGNPTDTQYF.

This clone has a handful of counts. The chain uses TRBV2 and TRBJ2-3; 9 nucleotides agree with TRBD2. Losses at the gene ends were 4 bases for V and 8 bases for J; bases not matched to a gene: 7. Germline V CDR1 and CDR2: SNHLY, FYNNEI. CDR3 length equals 14 residues. The CDR3 loop reads CASSVAGGLSTQYF. The CDR3 DNA reads TGTGCCAGCAGTGTGGCGGGGGGGTTATCTACGCAGTATTTT.

There are a few counts of this clone. V is TRBV7-2 and J is TRBJ2-1; the D is unclear. The CDR3 sequence is 12 residues long. CDR1 SGHTA and CDR2 FQGNSA come from the germline V gene. Deletions cut 1 base from V and 6 bases from J, with 4 bases between. DNA of the CDR3: TGTGCCAGCAGCTTAGTTCTCAATGAGCAGTTCTTC. This gives the protein CASSLVLNEQFF.

The chain is built from TRBV5-1 and TRBJ2-3; D possibly corresponds to TRBD2 (6 bases). This CDR3 has 15 residues. V was pared by 5 bases and J by 2 bases, with 15 bases between. Germline CDR1 reads SGHRS; CDR2 reads YFSETQ. CDR3 DNA sequence: TGCGCCAGCAGTTGGAAGCGGGCGCCCACAGATACGCAGTATTTT. This encodes CASSWKRAPTDTQYF.

The rearrangement links TRBV4-1 to TRBJ2-3, with D possibly matching TRBD1 (5 bases). The CDR3 covers 14 residues. Trimming pared 0 bases from V and 5 bases from J, leaving 9 bases between. Germline CDR1 is MGHRA and CDR2 is YSYEKL. The DNA of the CDR3 is TGCGCCAGCAGCCAAGACAGGGAAGGAGATACGCAGTATTTT. Translated, it gives CASSQDREGDTQYF.

This clone was counted between two and nine times. The chain uses TRBV18 and TRBJ1-2; D gene unclear. Per germline, CDR1 KGHSH and CDR2 LQKENI. The CDR3 contains 15 residues. Deletions cut 6 bases from V and 4 bases from J, with 18 bases between. This CDR3 is CASSPESTTFYGYTF. The CDR3 nucleotides read TGTGCCAGCTCCCCAGAGAGCACCACCTTCTATGGCTACACCTTC.

In regard to this clone: Germline is not matched at one junction end, which may reflect a read error. The chain links TRBV11-2 to TRBJ1-2; TRBD1 matches at 9 bases. Germline V gene sequence: CDR1 SGHAT, CDR2 FQNNGV. The CDR3 sequence is 14 residues long. CDR3 DNA sequence: TGTGCCAGCAGTTTAGACAGGGGGAGCTATGGCTACACCTTC. As protein: CASSLDRGSYGYTF. Filled out from reference TRBV11-2 and TRBJ1-2, the complete variable domain reads EAGVAQSPRYKIIEKRQSVAFWCNPISGHATLYWYQQILGQGPKLLIQFQNNGVVDDSQLPKDRFSAERLKGVDSTLKIQPAKLEDSAVYLCASSLDRGSYGYTFGSGTRLTVV.

This clone was counted a few times. This chain uses TRBV6-5 with TRBJ1-2, with TRBD1 matching over 10 bases. Per the germline V gene, CDR1 is MNHEY and CDR2 is SVGAGI. Trimming cost V 2 bases and J 5 bases; bases outside gene matches: 5. The length of the CDR3 is 15 residues. CDR3 DNA: TGTGCCAGCAGTTACACTGGGACAGGGGATTATGGCTACACCTTC. It yields the protein CASSYTGTGDYGYTF.

The chain carries TRBV28 and TRBJ2-7; D is ambiguous. The germline V gene has CDR1 MDHEN and CDR2 SYDVKM. Trimming stripped 5 bases from V and 3 bases from J, with 14 bases between. The CDR3 consists of 14 residues. CDR3 DNA sequence: TGTGCCAGCAGTCGCCCCGGTGGCGGCTACGAGCAGTACTTC. Translating gives CASSRPGGGYEQYF.

The chain carries TRBV2 and TRBJ1-1; D call uncertain. V shed 4 bases and J shed 0 bases, with 12 bases lying between them. The CDR3 runs to 15 residues. The germline CDR1 and CDR2 sequences are SNHLY and FYNNEI. This chain's CDR3 is CASSARTYMNTEAFF. CDR3 DNA: TGTGCCAGCAGTGCCCGGACTTACATGAACACTGAAGCTTTCTTT.

The rearrangement links TRBV28 to TRBJ2-7; TRBD2 is a possible D gene (6 bases). Germline-derived CDR1 and CDR2 are MDHEN and SYDVKM. This CDR3 has 13 amino acids. V lost 5 bases, J lost 0 bases, and 8 bases lay in between. CDR3 in DNA: TGTGCCAGCAGTGGCGGGAACTCCTACGAGCAGTACTTC. Encoded protein: CASSGGNSYEQYF.